The 15 T cell receptor beta chains below come from one sample, sequenced in a study of Tregs in tolerant kidney transplant recipients. Generated by immunoSEQ multiplex PCR, the TCRdb table keeps only in-frame clones and is missing some. The repertoire includes about 88,000 clones, approximately 92% of them detected once, and roughly 5% sits in the top ten. The sample was CD8+ T cells from blood. All receptors come from a human donor in good health.

The V and J genes are TRBV5-1 and TRBJ1-5; 7 bases match TRBD1. Per germline, CDR1 SGHRS and CDR2 YFSETQ. J lost 10 bases, V lost 0 bases, and 7 bases had no gene match. This CDR3 comprises 14 residues. The CDR3 loop is CASSLGQGDLPQHF. The DNA of the CDR3 is TGCGCCAGCAGCTTGGGGCAGGGGGATCTCCCCCAGCATTTT.

This clone was recorded only once. This chain connects TRBV27 to TRBJ2-1, with D possibly being TRBD2 (6 bases). The CDR3 is 16 residues long. The ends were cut back, 0 bases at V and 0 bases at J, with 9 bases in the middle. From germline, CDR1 is MNHEY and CDR2 SMNVEV (reference sequence). The CDR3 nucleotides read TGTGCCAGCAGTTTATCGTGGGGGGTCTCCTACAATGAGCAGTTCTTC. It specifies CASSLSWGVSYNEQFF.

This chain connects TRBV5-1 to TRBJ2-3, with D possibly being TRBD1 or TRBD2 (5 bases each). Germline V lookup: CDR1 SGHRS, CDR2 YFSETQ. The CDR3 spans 15 residues. The germline V and J ends were trimmed by 7 bases and 2 bases, with 17 bases remaining between them. CDR3 protein: CASRPLREFTDTQYF. The CDR3 bases are TGCGCCAGCCGCCCACTCAGGGAGTTCACAGATACGCAGTATTTT.

V gene TRBV19 combines with J gene TRBJ2-5, with D possibly being TRBD2 (5 bases). Germline loops: CDR1 LNHDA, CDR2 SQIVND (reference sequence). Trimming removed 3 bases at V and 2 bases at J, with 10 bases between. The CDR3 contains 14 residues. The CDR3 DNA is TGTGCCAGTAGTATCTGGAGGAAACAAGAGACCCAGTACTTC. It is translated as CASSIWRKQETQYF.

The CDR3 sequence: CASSPRGGELGYTF. CDR3 DNA: TGTGCCAGCAGCCCCAGAGGGGGGGAATTAGGCTACACCTTC. V and J are TRBV7-8 and TRBJ1-2; tentative D call: TRBD1 (6 bases). Trimming took off 5 bases at V and 8 bases at J, with 18 bases between the two ends. The germline V gene encodes CDR1 SGHVS and CDR2 FQNEAQ. The CDR3 spans 14 residues.

This clone was detected only once. The chain combines TRBV6-5 with TRBJ2-7; no clear D. V was shortened by 2 bases and J by 2 bases, with 7 bases between the two germline ends. CDR3 length: 13 amino acids. Germline V gene data show CDR1 as MNHEY and CDR2 as SVGAGI. This CDR3 reads CASSYTNTYEQYF. CDR3 in DNA: TGTGCCAGCAGTTACACGAACACCTACGAGCAGTACTTC.

With regard to this clone: Different DNA sequences within this sample yield the same CDR3. The chain recombines TRBV30 with TRBJ2-7, with D possibly being TRBD1 (5 bases). V dropped 1 base and J dropped 4 bases, with 20 bases sitting between them. Germline V gene data show CDR1 as GTSNPN and CDR2 as SVGIG (reference sequence). The CDR3 has 16 amino acids. The DNA for the CDR3 is TGTGCCTGGAGTGGCGTTAGGCCAGAAAGGGGATACGAGCAGTACTTC. It translates to CAWSGVRPERGYEQYF.

This rearrangement joins TRBV5-1 to TRBJ2-3; a weak D match, TRBD2 (6 bases). The V end lost 6 bases, the J end lost 1 base, and 18 bases lay between the germline ends. CDR3 size: 16 residues. The V gene's germline CDR1 is SGHRS and CDR2 YFSETQ. CDR3: CASTITRGYRTDTQYF. DNA for the CDR3: TGCGCCAGCACCATAACGCGGGGATACCGCACAGATACGCAGTATTTT.

The chain is built from TRBV19 and TRBJ2-3; a weak D match, TRBD1 (5 bases). CDR3 size: 15 residues. Trimming shortened V by 3 bases and J by 0 bases, and 10 bases separated the two germline ends. Germline V gene sequence: CDR1 LNHDA, CDR2 SQIVND (reference sequence). Here the CDR3 reads CASSMGQRSTDTQYF. In DNA, the CDR3 is TGTGCCAGTAGTATGGGGCAGAGAAGCACAGATACGCAGTATTTT.

The rearrangement uses TRBV10-3 and TRBJ1-4; no firm D call. V lost 4 bases, J lost 0 bases, and 9 bases lay in between. The length of the CDR3 is 15 residues. The germline CDR1 and CDR2 sequences are ENHRY and SYGVKD. In nucleotides, the CDR3 is TGTGCCATCAGTGGACAAATGGCAACTAATGAAAAACTGTTTTTT. Amino acid sequence: CAISGQMATNEKLFF.

J is TRBJ2-7 and V is TRBV7-9; no clear D. CDR1 is SEHNR and CDR2 is FQNEAQ in the germline V gene (reference sequence). The CDR3 totals 11 residues. Trimming cost V 0 bases and J 6 bases, with 3 bases left between them. As DNA, the CDR3 is TGTGCCAGCAGCTTAGCAGGCGAGCAGTACTTC. It yields the protein CASSLAGEQYF.

The rearrangement joins TRBV29-1 to TRBJ1-2, with D tentatively TRBD1 (5 bases). Germline V gene sequence: CDR1 SQVTM, CDR2 ANQGSEA. This CDR3 spans 14 amino acids. V lost 7 bases to trimming and J lost 1 base, with 16 bases between them. This chain's CDR3 is CSARVDSINYGYTF. CDR3 DNA: TGCAGCGCTAGGGTTGACAGCATTAACTATGGCTACACCTTC.

This rearrangement joins TRBV5-4 to TRBJ2-7; no definite D call. V lost 3 bases to trimming and J lost 3 bases, with 10 bases between them. The CDR3 spans 13 residues. Germline V CDR1 and CDR2: SGHNT, YYREEE (reference sequence). The CDR3 protein is CASSSRRNYEQYF. In DNA, the CDR3 is TGTGCCAGCAGCTCCCGACGGAACTACGAGCAGTACTTC.

The rearrangement uses TRBV9 and TRBJ2-7; D gene unclear. CDR1 and CDR2 (germline): SGDLS, YYNGEE. There are 12 residues in the CDR3. V lost 3 bases and J lost 3, with 7 bases in between. The CDR3 loop reads CASSATDYEQYF. CDR3 bases: TGTGCCAGCAGCGCAACTGACTACGAGCAGTACTTC. The whole variable domain, filled in from reference TRBV9 and TRBJ2-7, reads DSGVTQTPKHLITATGQRVTLRCSPRSGDLSVYWYQQSLDQGLQFLIQYYNGEERAKGNILERFSAQQFPDLHSELNLSSLELGDSALYFCASSATDYEQYFGPGTRLTVT.

The chain joins TRBV13 to TRBJ2-7, with TRBD1 as a possible D gene (5 bases). CDR3 length equals 14 residues. V gave up 2 bases and J gave up 3 bases, with 11 bases separating them. Germline V gives CDR1 PRHDT, CDR2 FYEKMQ (reference sequence). The CDR3 region has the DNA TGTGCCAGCAGCTTATCAGACAGTGGCTACGAGCAGTACTTC. As protein: CASSLSDSGYEQYF.